The sequence of this TCR beta chain was determined in a study of CD8 T cells in ankylosing spondylitis. General study points: Matched ankylosing spondylitis synovial fluid reportedly showed significant enrichment of disease-linked clones. Within ankylosing spondylitis blood, a TCR beta motif made up of seven to nine highly homologous variants appeared to be characteristic.

At least ten counts were recorded for this clonotype. Antigen specificity is unknown. TCRdb reprocessed the 5' RACE reads via MiXCR and lists one record per CDR3 protein. Of approximately 31,000 distinct CDR3 sequences in the sample, 30% were seen once. J gave up 0 bases and V 9 bases, and 6 bases lay outside the gene matches. CDR3 size: 15 residues. Germline V lookup: CDR1 ENHRY, CDR2 SYGVKD. The clonotype was recovered from a male donor with ankylosing spondylitis. Sample: synovial fluid, either unsorted or a sorted T cell fraction (not recorded which). The chain combines TRBV10-3 with TRBJ2-1, with 9 bases matching TRBD2. The CDR3: CAIGAGGNSYNEQFF. Here the CDR3 DNA reads TGTGCCATAGGGGCGGGAGGGAACTCCTACAATGAGCAGTTCTTC.